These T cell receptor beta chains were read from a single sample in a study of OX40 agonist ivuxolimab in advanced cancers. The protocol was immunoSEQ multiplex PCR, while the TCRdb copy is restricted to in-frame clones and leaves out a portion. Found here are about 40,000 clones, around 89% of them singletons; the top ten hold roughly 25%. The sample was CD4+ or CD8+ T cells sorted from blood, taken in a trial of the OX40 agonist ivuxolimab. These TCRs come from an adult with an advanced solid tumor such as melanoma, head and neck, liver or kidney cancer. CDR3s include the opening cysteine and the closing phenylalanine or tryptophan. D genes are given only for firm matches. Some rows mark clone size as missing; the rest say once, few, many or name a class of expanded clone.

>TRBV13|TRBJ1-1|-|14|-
CASSMRDVRTEAFF
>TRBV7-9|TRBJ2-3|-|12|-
CASGGPADTQYF
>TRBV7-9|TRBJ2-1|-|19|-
CASNPDPGGEPRVYNEQFF
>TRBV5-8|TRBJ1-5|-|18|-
CASSLSQGPIGSNQPQHF
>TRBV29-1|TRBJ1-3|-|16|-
CSVEEWAADSGNTIYF
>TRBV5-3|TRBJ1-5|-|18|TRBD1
CARSLGQGVPRKNQPQHF
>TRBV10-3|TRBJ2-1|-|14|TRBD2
CAIGQLAGVNEQFF
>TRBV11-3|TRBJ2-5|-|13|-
CASSFRGSETQYF
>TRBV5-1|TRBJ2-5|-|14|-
CASSLSGGGETQYF
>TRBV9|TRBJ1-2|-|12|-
CASSGNNYGYTF
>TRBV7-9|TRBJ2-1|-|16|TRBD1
CASSFHTGESYNEQFF
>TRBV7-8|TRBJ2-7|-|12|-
CASSFHSDEQYF
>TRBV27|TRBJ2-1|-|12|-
CASRVNYNEQFF
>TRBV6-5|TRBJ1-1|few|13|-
CASSPAPNTEAFF
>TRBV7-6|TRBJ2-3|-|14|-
CASSLAEVADTQYF
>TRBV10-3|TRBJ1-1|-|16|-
CAISESGNPRNTEAFF
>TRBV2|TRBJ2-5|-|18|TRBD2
CASSPLGLAGVEEETQYF
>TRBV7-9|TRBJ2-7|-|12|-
CASSPLSYEQYF
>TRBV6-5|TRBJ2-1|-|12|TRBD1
CASSYSTGEQFF
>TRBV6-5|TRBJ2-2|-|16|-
CASSYSPGPNTGELFF
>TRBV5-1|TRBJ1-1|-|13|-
CASSLKGDTEAFF
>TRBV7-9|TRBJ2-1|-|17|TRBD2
CASRIGTSGTTYNEQFF
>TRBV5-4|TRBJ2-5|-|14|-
CASSLWGEGETQYF
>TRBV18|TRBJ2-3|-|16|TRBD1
CASSPWDRVIVDTQYF
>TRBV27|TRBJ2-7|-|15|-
CASTLKGDSYYEQYF
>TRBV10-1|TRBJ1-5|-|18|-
CASSDSGQSLWGNQPQHF
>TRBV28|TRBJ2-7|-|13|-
CASTLNPGHEQYF
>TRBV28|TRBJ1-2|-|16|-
CASSSLFVSTAYGYTF
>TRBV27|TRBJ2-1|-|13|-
CASSGSSYNEQFF
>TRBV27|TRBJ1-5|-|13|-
CASTPLLGQPQHF
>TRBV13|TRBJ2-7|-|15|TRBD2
CASSLGTSGRREQYF